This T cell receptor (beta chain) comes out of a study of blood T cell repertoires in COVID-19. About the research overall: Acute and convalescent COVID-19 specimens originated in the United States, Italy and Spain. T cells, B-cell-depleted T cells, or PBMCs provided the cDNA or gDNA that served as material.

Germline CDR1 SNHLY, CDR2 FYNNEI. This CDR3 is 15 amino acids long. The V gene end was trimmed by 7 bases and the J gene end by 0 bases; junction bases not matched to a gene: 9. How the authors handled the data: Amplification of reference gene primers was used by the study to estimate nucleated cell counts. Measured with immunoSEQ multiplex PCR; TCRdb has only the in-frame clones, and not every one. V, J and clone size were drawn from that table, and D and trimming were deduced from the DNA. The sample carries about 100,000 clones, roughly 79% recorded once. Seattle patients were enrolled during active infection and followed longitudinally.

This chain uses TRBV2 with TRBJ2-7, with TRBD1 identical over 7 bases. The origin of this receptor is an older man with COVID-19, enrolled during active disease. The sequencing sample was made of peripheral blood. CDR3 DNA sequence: TGTGCCAGCACCCAAGGACAGGCGACCTCCTACGAGCAGTACTTC. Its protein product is CASTQGQATSYEQYF. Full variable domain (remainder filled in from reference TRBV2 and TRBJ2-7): EPEVTQTPSHQVTQMGQEVILRCVPISNHLYFYWYRQILGQKVEFLVSFYNNEISEKSEIFDDQFSVERPDGSNFTLKIRSTKLEDSAMYFCASTQGQATSYEQYFGPGTRLTVT.